This TCR beta chain was captured in a study of a mutant IDH1 vaccine in newly diagnosed glioma. On the study more broadly: Once 4-6 weeks had passed after radiotherapy alone, vaccination started, or it started with temozolomide cycles. Study-wide points: Changes in the top peripheral T cell clonotypes seemingly had no bearing on pseudoprogression.

Profiled with immunoSEQ multiplex PCR; TCRdb holds only in-frame clones, not every one. There are around 56,000 clones in the sample; 70% to 85% occur only once, and 3% to 3.5% lies in the top ten. With regard to this clone: Antigen unknown.

Time point of the sample: week 5, during vaccination. A 20-mer mutant IDH1 peptide at 300 ug was injected subcutaneously with topical imiquimod. Each astrocytoma in the donors was new, WHO grade 3 or 4, IDH1-mutant and ATRX-lost. Germline loops: CDR1 SGHTA, CDR2 FQGNSA. The J segment lost 7 bases and the V segment lost 5 bases, leaving 4 bases of the junction unmatched. The CDR3 loop spans 12 amino acids. The sequencing here drew on PBMCs, taken from a glioma patient whose treatment included an IDH1 peptide vaccine. This sequence joins TRBV7-2 and TRBJ1-2; TRBD1 matches 7 bases. The sequence came from a woman aged 18-29 years with glioma. Some clones in this sample may be carry-over from other donors' samples. CDR3 sequence: CASSLDRVGYTF. CDR3 nucleotide sequence: TGTGCCAGCAGCCTCGACAGGGTTGGCTACACCTTC. The complete variable domain, with remaining parts taken from reference TRBV7-2 and TRBJ1-2, reads GAGVSQSPSNKVTEKGKDVELRCDPISGHTALYWYRQSLGQGLEFLIYFQGNSAPDKSGLPSDRFSAERTGGSVSTLTIQRTQQEDSAVYLCASSLDRVGYTFGSGTRLTVV.